This T cell receptor (beta chain) originates from a study of follicular helper T cells after annual influenza vaccination. Assay: immunoSEQ multiplex PCR; the TCRdb copy retains only in-frame clones and omits some. The repertoire consists of roughly 9,700 clones, with roughly 83% occurring once and the leading ten covering roughly 0.37%. Time point here: 2015-2016 season, 7 days after influenza vaccination. Adults received seasonal inactivated influenza vaccine, with sorted blood CD4 subsets sequenced before and after. Excluded were substance abuse, HIV/AIDS, active cancer, immunomodulatory drugs and active illness. V lost 3 bases and J lost 1; bases outside the gene matches: 12. CDR1 is KGHSH, CDR2 LQKENI, per germline. There are 19 residues in the CDR3.

The sample in question was CXCR5- memory CD4+ T cells sorted from blood, obtained 7 days after influenza vaccination. This clonotype originated in an adult who received the influenza vaccine. The chain combines TRBV18 with TRBJ1-1, with 12 nucleotides matching TRBD1. CDR3 in amino acids: CASSPFSAGTGGSNTEAFF. CDR3 sequence (DNA): TGTGCCAGCTCACCCTTCTCTGCCGGGACAGGGGGCTCGAACACTGAAGCTTTCTTT.